The T cell receptor beta chain under discussion was sequenced for a study of T cells in Graves' hyperthyroidism and ophthalmopathy. As to this clonotype: Antigen unknown.

The V end lost 10 bases, the J end lost 6 bases, and 19 bases lay between the germline ends. The CDR3 loop spans 14 amino acids. CDR1 is ENHRY, CDR2 SYGVKD, per germline. Overall study findings and caveats: Model output signaled ophthalmopathy a median approximately six months ahead of onset.

Amplification of TCR beta CDR3 regions was performed using RNA transcripts as template. TCR CDR3 regions were first amplified by RT-PCR with HTBI primers. TCRdb itself ran the multiplex PCR reads through MiXCR, one entry per CDR3 protein. The sample has hundreds of thousands of distinct CDR3 sequences; over 40% are singletons. The receptor's source is an adult man with Graves' disease, either hyperthyroidism or ophthalmopathy (not recorded which). The sample consisted of peripheral blood or thyroid tissue (not recorded which). The chain employs TRBV10-3 and TRBJ1-5; the D is unclear. The DNA of the CDR3 is TGTGCCACCTACATGGGGTCCTTGGGTCAGCCCCAGCATTTT. It encodes CATYMGSLGQPQHF.